There are a few counts of the clone carrying this T cell receptor (beta chain). Its antigen is undetermined. This CDR3 contains 15 residues. CDR1 is KGHSH, CDR2 LQKENI, per germline. The junction had 4 bases not matched to a gene; V was cut back by 3 bases and J by 4 bases. This entry belongs to a study of blood T cells in healthy people across ages. Whenever a sample was processed, at least 7 million PBMCs were isolated. Using a J-beta primer mix together with a sample-barcoded 5' primer, a second PCR was run for about 6 to 11 cycles. TCRdb processed the 5' RACE reads anew with MiXCR; each CDR3 protein has one entry. The sample shows about 680,000 distinct CDR3 sequences, around 48% of them seen only once. Overall study findings and caveats: From one million sequenced T cells, diversity estimates were lower bounds. Strong correlation linked observed beta diversity and percent naive T cells. Whereas aged donors had fewer naive CD4+ cells, long-lived donors had more of them and higher diversity.

The J gene is TRBJ1-2, the V gene TRBV18; 11 nucleotides match TRBD1. The sequence was obtained from a woman aged 60-75 years in good health. What was sequenced was blood. In DNA form, the CDR3 reads TGTGCCAGCTCACCGGGACAGGGGGATCTCTATGGCTACACCTTC. It specifies CASSPGQGDLYGYTF.